The rows below give T cell receptor beta chains drawn from one sample of a study of beta chain features in type 1 diabetes. The data were produced by immunoSEQ multiplex PCR, yet TCRdb's version contains in-frame clones alone and is incomplete. The top ten hold 0.09% to 0.095% of the sample, which has roughly 610,000 clones, roughly a sixth seen once. Sequences were obtained from naive CD4+ T cells from blood. The receptor source for this set is a man aged 18 to 29 in good health. The CDR3 runs from the conserved cysteine through the conserved F or W.

J gene,CDR3 length,V gene,CDR3 protein
TRBJ2-1,15,TRBV9,CASSGTPGRGNEQFF
TRBJ1-1,12,TRBV11-1,CASSLRWTEAFF
TRBJ2-5,16,TRBV4-1,CASSQVLVAGSGAQYF
TRBJ2-2,14,TRBV5-1,CASSEGVLTGELFF
TRBJ1-1,16,TRBV6-5,CASSYSRELLNTEAFF
TRBJ1-1,15,TRBV4-2,CASSQDRQRNTEAFF
TRBJ2-7,15,TRBV4-1,CASSRSGRNSYEQYF
TRBJ1-3,15,TRBV18,CASSQGLASGNTIYF
TRBJ2-7,12,TRBV19,CASSIPPYEQYF
TRBJ2-7,12,TRBV6-5,CASSYSVGRQYF
TRBJ2-3,16,TRBV7-3,CASSATSGASTDTQYF
TRBJ1-2,14,TRBV28,CASSLFGTGYGYTF
TRBJ2-1,15,TRBV28,CASSPGTVAYHEQFF
TRBJ1-1,13,TRBV27,CASSVRADTEAFF
TRBJ2-7,12,TRBV6-5,CASSYHTGKQYF
TRBJ2-1,15,TRBV5-1,CASRTTSGPYNEQFF
TRBJ2-5,14,TRBV18,CASSPSSNWETQYF
TRBJ2-1,16,TRBV11-2,CASSLVGWRSYNEQFF
NA,12,TRBV10-3,CAISSPGETQYF
TRBJ2-1,15,TRBV7-2,CASSPRSSAHNEQFF
TRBJ1-5,12,TRBV5-6,CASSQRGQPQHF
TRBJ1-2,14,TRBV30,CAWGRPGSNYGYTF
TRBJ2-3,15,TRBV5-1,CASSFSGRAGDTQYF
TRBJ2-1,11,TRBV5-4,CASSQGRLQFF
TRBJ2-1,15,TRBV5-1,CASSPSLSSYNEQFF
TRBJ1-3,15,TRBV14,CASSQGLSSGNTIYF
TRBJ2-5,17,TRBV4-2,CASSQKGPSGRAETQYF
TRBJ2-1,14,TRBV7-3,CASSLRDSYNEQFF
TRBJ2-1,16,TRBV9,CASSAHRGSSYNEQFF
TRBJ2-1,16,TRBV2,CASSKFSGSSYNEQFF
TRBJ2-3,15,TRBV4-3,CASSQDPTDGDTQYF